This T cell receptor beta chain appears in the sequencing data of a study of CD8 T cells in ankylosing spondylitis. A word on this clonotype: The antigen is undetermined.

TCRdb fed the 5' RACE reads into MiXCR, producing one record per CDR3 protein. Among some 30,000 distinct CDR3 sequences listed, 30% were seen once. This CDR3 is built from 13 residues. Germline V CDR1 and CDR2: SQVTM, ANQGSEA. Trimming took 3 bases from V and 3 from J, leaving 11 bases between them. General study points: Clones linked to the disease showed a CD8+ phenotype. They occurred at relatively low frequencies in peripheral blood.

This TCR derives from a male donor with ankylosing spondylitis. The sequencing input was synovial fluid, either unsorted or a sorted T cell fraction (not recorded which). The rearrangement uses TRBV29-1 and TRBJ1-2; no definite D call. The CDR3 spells CSVDGSAHYGYTF. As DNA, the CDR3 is TGCAGCGTTGACGGGTCAGCGCACTATGGCTACACCTTC.